The entry that follows covers one T cell receptor (beta chain) sequence. Its antigen is unidentified. CDR3 length: 17 amino acids. V gave up 1 base and J gave up 0 bases, with 15 bases separating them. Germline loops: CDR1 LNHNV, CDR2 YYDKDF (reference sequence). The study sequenced cultured CD4+ T cell DNA using the Oncomine TCR Beta short-read assay. MiXCR, applied by TCRdb to the PCR reads, yields one record per CDR3 protein. The sample comprises several thousand distinct CDR3 sequences, around a third of which are singletons, and approximately 31% rests with the top ten. The sample belongs to a study of vaccination and CD4 T cells after COVID-19. Study context: Post-vaccine specimens were obtained a median roughly 70 days after dose two (range 14 to 241).

Treatment meaning: roughly nine-day PBMC culture with coronavirus spike peptide pools or control peptides (ViraFEST assay). Positive SARS-CoV-2 PCR tests in convalescent patients dated from March to December 2020, pre-Alpha, Beta and Delta. The sample taken for sequencing was cultured CD4+ T cells from blood. This clonotype was sampled from a human donor with COVID-19. This chain connects TRBV15 to TRBJ1-1, with D tentatively TRBD1 (6 bases). DNA of the CDR3: TGTGCCACCAGCAGAGGACGGCAGGGGCCAATGAACACTGAAGCTTTCTTT. This sequence encodes CATSRGRQGPMNTEAFF.